Listed here are 12 T cell receptor beta chains from one sample, sequenced in a study of blood T cell repertoires in COVID-19. The table came from immunoSEQ multiplex PCR; TCRdb's copy has only in-frame clones and leaves some out. This table has about 250,000 clones, roughly 88% appearing once. Sequencing was done on a sample of peripheral blood. The receptors stem from a woman in her twenties or thirties with COVID-19, enrolled during active disease.

The gene calls are TRBV11-3 and TRBJ2-1, with 9 bases lining up with TRBD1. Germline-derived CDR1 and CDR2 are SGHNT and YENEEA. CDR3 length: 15 amino acids. Trimming removed 5 bases from V and 6 bases from J; junction bases left unmatched: 8. CDR3 sequence: CASSPTGGSTNEQFF. DNA of the CDR3: TGTGCCAGCAGCCCAACAGGGGGCTCGACCAATGAGCAGTTCTTC.

V gene TRBV7-2 combines with J gene TRBJ2-1; 7 nucleotides agree with TRBD2. The CDR3 spans 15 residues. Germline V gives CDR1 SGHTA, CDR2 FQGNSA. V gave up 4 bases and J gave up 3 bases; unmatched junction bases: 6. CDR3 sequence reads: CASSYRDYNYNEQFF. The DNA of the CDR3 is TGTGCCAGCAGCTACCGGGACTACAACTACAATGAGCAGTTCTTC.

The chain links TRBV19 to TRBJ1-2; 8 positions match TRBD1. Germline loops: CDR1 LNHDA, CDR2 SQIVND (reference sequence). The CDR3 length is 13 residues. V lost 4 bases to trimming and J lost 8 bases; unmatched junction nucleotides: 6. The CDR3 spells CASSRQGTWGYTF. The CDR3 nucleotides are TGTGCCAGTAGTAGACAGGGGACTTGGGGCTACACCTTC.

The chain couples TRBV3-1 (or the pseudogene TRBV3-2) to TRBJ2-3; 7 nucleotides line up with TRBD1. Germline loops: CDR1 LGHDT, CDR2 YNNKEL (reference sequence). The CDR3 extends over 15 amino acids. The V gene end was trimmed by 4 bases and the J gene end by 1 base; junction bases not matched to a gene: 5. This chain's CDR3 is CASSRTGTGTDTQYF. CDR3 DNA: TGTGCCAGCAGCCGAACCGGGACAGGCACAGATACGCAGTATTTT.

This clone was counted between two and nine times. V usage is TRBV5-1 and J usage is TRBJ1-5; the D is unclear. The CDR3 has 15 amino acids. Germline values: CDR1 SGHRS, CDR2 YFSETQ. V was clipped by 0 bases and J by 0 bases, with 7 bases between them. In nucleotides, the CDR3 is TGCGCCAGCAGCTTGGACAGCTATAGCAATCAGCCCCAGCATTTT. This gives the protein CASSLDSYSNQPQHF.

This clone came up once. This same CDR3 is encoded by further DNA sequences in the sample. The chain recombines TRBV4-3 with TRBJ2-7; tentative D call: TRBD2 (5 bases). Per germline, CDR1 LGHNA and CDR2 YSLEER. Trimming stripped 0 bases from V and 1 base from J, with 7 bases between. This CDR3 spans 14 amino acids. CDR3 sequence (DNA): TGCGCCAGCAGCCAAGATCGGGGTTCCTACGAGCAGTACTTC. Protein: CASSQDRGSYEQYF.

The chain joins TRBV5-1 to TRBJ2-1, with 10 bases lining up with TRBD2. This CDR3 spans 16 amino acids. Germline-derived CDR1 and CDR2 are SGHRS and YFSETQ. The J segment lost 2 bases and the V segment lost 5 bases, leaving 7 bases of the junction unmatched. As DNA, the CDR3 is TGCGCCAGCAGACCGGGACTAGCGAGTGCCTACAATGAGCAGTTCTTC. Its translation is CASRPGLASAYNEQFF.

The chain combines TRBV12-3 or TRBV12-4 with TRBJ2-5, with D uncertain. V was cut by 5 bases and J by 5 bases, with 6 bases left in between. The CDR3 consists of 11 residues. The CDR3: CASSPRETQYF. The CDR3 DNA is TGTGCCAGCAGTCCCCGGGAGACCCAGTACTTC.

The gene calls are TRBV4-1 and TRBJ2-1, with a tentative D call TRBD2 (5 bases). Between the trimmed V and J ends, which lost 4 bases and 5 bases, there was a span of 18 bases. The CDR3 spans 16 residues. From germline, CDR1 is MGHRA and CDR2 YSYEKL. The CDR3 nucleotides are TGCGCCAGCAGCCTCCCCCCTTGGGAGCCCAACAATGAGCAGTTCTTC. Its translation is CASSLPPWEPNNEQFF.

This rearrangement joins TRBV3-1 (or the pseudogene TRBV3-2) to TRBJ2-3; no reliable D call. The V end was cut by 0 bases, the J end by 2 bases, with 21 bases between. CDR1 is LGHDT, CDR2 YNNKEL, per germline (reference sequence). The CDR3 totals 19 residues. CDR3: CASSQDHGWAREITDTQYF. The CDR3 DNA reads as TGTGCCAGCAGCCAAGATCATGGGTGGGCTCGAGAAATCACAGATACGCAGTATTTT.

The chain couples TRBV29-1 to TRBJ2-3; TRBD2 matches at 10 bases. This CDR3 has 13 residues. Germline V lookup: CDR1 SQVTM, CDR2 ANQGSEA. V lost 5 bases and J lost 1; bases outside the gene matches: 0. The chain's CDR3 is CSVLAGGTDTQYF. CDR3 nucleotide sequence: TGCAGCGTTCTAGCGGGGGGCACAGATACGCAGTATTTT.

The chain carries TRBV6-5 and TRBJ2-5; 8 nucleotides agree with TRBD2. V lost 10 bases to trimming and J lost 3 bases; unmatched junction nucleotides: 10. CDR3 size: 14 residues. CDR1 and CDR2 from the germline V gene are MNHEY and SVGAGI. Written as DNA, the CDR3 is TGTGCCACCACGCCGGGACTAGAGAAAGAGACCCAGTACTTC. It is translated as CATTPGLEKETQYF.